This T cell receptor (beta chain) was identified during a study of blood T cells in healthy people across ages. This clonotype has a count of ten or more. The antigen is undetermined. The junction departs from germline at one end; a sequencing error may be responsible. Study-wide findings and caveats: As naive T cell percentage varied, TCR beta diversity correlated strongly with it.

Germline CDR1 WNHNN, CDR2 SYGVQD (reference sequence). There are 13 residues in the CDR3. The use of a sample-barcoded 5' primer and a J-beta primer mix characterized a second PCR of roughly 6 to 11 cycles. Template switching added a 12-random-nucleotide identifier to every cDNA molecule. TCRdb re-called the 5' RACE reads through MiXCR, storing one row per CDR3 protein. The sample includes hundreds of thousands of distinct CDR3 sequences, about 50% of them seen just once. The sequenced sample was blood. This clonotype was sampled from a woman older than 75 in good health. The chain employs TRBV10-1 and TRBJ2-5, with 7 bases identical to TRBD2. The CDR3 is CASSPSGQETQYF. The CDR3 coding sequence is TGTGCCAGCAGTCCTAGCGGACAAGAGACCCAGTACTTC.